This T cell receptor beta chain was documented in a study of response to subunit inactivated influenza vaccine. CDR3 length equals 18 residues. V gave up 2 bases and J gave up 4 bases, with 20 bases separating them. CDR1 MDHEN and CDR2 SYDVKM come from the germline V gene. TCRdb used MiXCR to reprocess the RT-PCR reads, holding one entry per CDR3 protein. The table records 650,000 to 800,000 distinct CDR3 sequences, roughly 18% of them present only once. The clonotype was recovered from a man over 45 who received an inactivated influenza vaccine. This specimen consisted of PBMCs from blood, obtained roughly 5 days after vaccination. This sequence joins TRBV28 and TRBJ2-2; unclear D gene. The CDR3 coding sequence is TGTGCCAGCAGTTTACACGTGGCTGGGTCTTGGAGCACCGGGGAGCTGTTTTTT. Encoded protein: CASSLHVAGSWSTGELFF. Full variable domain (outside the CDR3, taken from reference TRBV28 and TRBJ2-2): DVKVTQSSRYLVKRTGEKVFLECVQDMDHENMFWYRQDPGLGLRLIYFSYDVKMKEKGDIPEGYSVSREKKERFSLILESASTNQTSMYLCASSLHVAGSWSTGELFFGEGSRLTVL.